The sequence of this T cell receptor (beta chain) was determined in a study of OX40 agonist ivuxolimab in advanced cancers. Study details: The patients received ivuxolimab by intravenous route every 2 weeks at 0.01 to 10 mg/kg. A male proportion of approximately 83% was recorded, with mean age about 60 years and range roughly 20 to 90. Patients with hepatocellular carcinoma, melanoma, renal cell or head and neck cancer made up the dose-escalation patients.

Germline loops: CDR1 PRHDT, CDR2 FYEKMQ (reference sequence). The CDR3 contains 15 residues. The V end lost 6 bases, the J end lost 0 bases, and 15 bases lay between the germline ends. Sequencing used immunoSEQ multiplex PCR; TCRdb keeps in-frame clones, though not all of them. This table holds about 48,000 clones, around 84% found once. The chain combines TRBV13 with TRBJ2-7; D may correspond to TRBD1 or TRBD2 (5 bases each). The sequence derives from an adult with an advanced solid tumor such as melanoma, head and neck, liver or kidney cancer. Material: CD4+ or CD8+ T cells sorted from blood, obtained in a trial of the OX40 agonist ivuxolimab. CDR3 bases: TGTGCCAGCAGTCCACGGGGCCTTATCTCCTACGAGCAGTACTTC. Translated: CASSPRGLISYEQYF.